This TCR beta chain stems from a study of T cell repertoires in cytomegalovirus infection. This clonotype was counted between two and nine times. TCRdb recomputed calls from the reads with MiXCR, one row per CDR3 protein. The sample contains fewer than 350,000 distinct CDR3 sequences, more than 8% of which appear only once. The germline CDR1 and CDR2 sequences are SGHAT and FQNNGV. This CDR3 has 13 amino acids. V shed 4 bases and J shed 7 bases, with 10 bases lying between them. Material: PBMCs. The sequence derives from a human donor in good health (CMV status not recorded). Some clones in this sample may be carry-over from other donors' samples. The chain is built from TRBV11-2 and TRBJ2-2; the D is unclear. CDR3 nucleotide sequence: TGTGCCAGCAGCTCTCTCCGTAGCGGGGAGCTGTTTTTT. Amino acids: CASSSLRSGELFF.